This entry describes one T cell receptor beta chain. The target antigen is unknown. The data stem from a study of cytomegalovirus exposure and HLA in healthy donors. Broader study findings: Accounts indicate the classifier identified cytomegalovirus status with strong specificity and sensitivity.

The PCR had 60 Vbeta and 13 Jbeta primers. Only in-frame clones appear in the TCRdb table, and some are missing; sequencing was by immunoSEQ multiplex PCR. The data contain 80,000 to 100,000 clones, about 81% of them seen just once; the ten biggest clones take up 1.4%. Sequenced input: PBMCs. This sequence originates from a man in his forties or fifties in good health and CMV-seronegative.

The CDR3 here is CANRDRTYGYTF. In DNA form, the CDR3 reads TGTGCCAACAGAGACAGAACTTATGGCTACACCTTC. This chain uses TRBV10-3 with TRBJ1-2; D perhaps matches TRBD1 (5 bases). Trimming shortened V by 10 bases and J by 5 bases, and 14 bases separated the two germline ends. The CDR3 length is 12 residues. The V gene's germline CDR1 is ENHRY and CDR2 SYGVKD.